This T cell receptor beta chain was retrieved from a study of blood T cell repertoires in COVID-19. As for the study in general: Samples of COVID-19 (acute and convalescent) were obtained from the United States, Italy and Spain. PBMCs, B-cell-depleted T cells, or T cells were the source of the cDNA or gDNA that made up the material.

Recruited during active infection, patients (from Seattle) were subsequently followed longitudinally. Here immunoSEQ multiplex PCR was the method, and the copy in TCRdb shows in-frame clones only, minus some. The sample lists roughly 190,000 clones; roughly 76% were seen once. The sequencing sample was made of peripheral blood. The receptor's source is a woman in her thirties or forties with COVID-19, enrolled during active disease.

The CDR3 nucleotides read TGTGCCAGCAGCTTAACCGGGACACACACTGAAGCTTTCTTT. Translation gives CASSLTGTHTEAFF. The chain is built from TRBV5-6 and TRBJ1-1, with D maybe TRBD1 (6 bases). Germline lookup yields CDR1 SGHDT and CDR2 YYEEEE. The V end was cut by 2 bases, the J end by 3 bases, with 11 bases between. CDR3 length: 14 amino acids.